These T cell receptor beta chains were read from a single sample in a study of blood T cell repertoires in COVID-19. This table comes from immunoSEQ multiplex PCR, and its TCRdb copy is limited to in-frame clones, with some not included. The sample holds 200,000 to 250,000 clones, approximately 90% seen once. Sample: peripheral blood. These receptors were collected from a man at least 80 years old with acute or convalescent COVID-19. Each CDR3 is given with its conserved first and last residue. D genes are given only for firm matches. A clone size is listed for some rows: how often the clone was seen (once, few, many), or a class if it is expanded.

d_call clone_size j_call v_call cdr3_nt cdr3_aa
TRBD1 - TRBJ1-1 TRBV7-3 TGTGCCAGCAGCTTAACCGGACAGGGGGTCTCTGAAGCTTTCTTT CASSLTGQGVSEAFF
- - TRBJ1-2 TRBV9 TGTGCCAGCAGCGTAGTTCCGGGGTTTGGCTACACCTTC CASSVVPGFGYTF
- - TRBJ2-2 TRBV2 TGTGCCAGTCTGGGTGGGTTGGGCAGTGAGAACTCGAACACCGGGGAGCTGTTTTTT CASLGGLGSENSNTGELFF
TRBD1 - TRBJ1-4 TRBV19 TGTGCCAGTAGTCCCCGGGACAGGGGGAAGATTAATGAAAAACTGTTTTTT CASSPRDRGKINEKLFF
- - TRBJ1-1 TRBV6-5 TGTGCCAGCAGTCCAGAGGGATTCCTGGGCGCTGAAGCTTTCTTT CASSPEGFLGAEAFF
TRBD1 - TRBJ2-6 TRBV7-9 TGTGCCAGCAGCCCGACAGGGGTCAGCTCTGGGGCCAACGTCCTGACTTTC CASSPTGVSSGANVLTF
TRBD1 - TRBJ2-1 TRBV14 TGTGCCAGCAGCCAGTGGGACAGGGGGCTTAGGTCCTACAATGAGCAGTTCTTC CASSQWDRGLRSYNEQFF
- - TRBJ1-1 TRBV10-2 TGCGCCAGCAGGACCAACAGTGTGAACACTGAAGCTTTCTTT CASRTNSVNTEAFF
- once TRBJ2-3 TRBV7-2 TGTGCCAGTCAGGGGCTACTCCTTCGCACAGATACGCAGTATTTT CASQGLLLRTDTQYF
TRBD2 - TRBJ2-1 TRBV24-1 TGTGCCACCAGTGATTTGCCGGGACTAGCGGGAGGCCTCTACAATGAGCAGTTCTTC CATSDLPGLAGGLYNEQFF
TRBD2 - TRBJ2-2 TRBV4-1 TGCGCCAGCAGCCAAGATAGCGGGGGGACCACCGGGGAGCTGTTTTTT CASSQDSGGTTGELFF
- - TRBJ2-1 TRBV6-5 TGTGCCAGCAATCTAGCGAATTTTGAGCAGTTCTTC CASNLANFEQFF
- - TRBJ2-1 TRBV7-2 TGTGCCAGGAGCTGGGGGCGGGGGCCTTACAATGAGCAGTTCTTC CARSWGRGPYNEQFF
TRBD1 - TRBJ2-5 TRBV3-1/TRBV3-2 TGTGCCAGCAGCCCCGGGACAGGGGCCGGGACCCAGTACTTC CASSPGTGAGTQYF
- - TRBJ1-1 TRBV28 TGTGCCAGCAGTTTAGGGAGCTACACTGAAGCTTTCTTT CASSLGSYTEAFF
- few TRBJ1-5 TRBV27 TGTGCCAGCAGTCCGTTAAATAGCAATCAGCCCCAGCATTTT CASSPLNSNQPQHF
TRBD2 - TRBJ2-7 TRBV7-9 TGTGCCAGCGGGAGGGCCTCTTACGAGCAGTACTTC CASGRASYEQYF
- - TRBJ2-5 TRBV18 TGTGCCAGCTCACCGGGCCAGCAGGAGACCCAGTACTTC CASSPGQQETQYF
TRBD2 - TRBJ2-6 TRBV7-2 TGTGCCAGCAGCTGGGCTAGCGGGACTGGGGCCAACGTCCTGACTTTC CASSWASGTGANVLTF
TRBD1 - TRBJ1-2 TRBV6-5 TGTGCCAGCAGCCGCGACAGGGGCTATGGCTACACCTTC CASSRDRGYGYTF
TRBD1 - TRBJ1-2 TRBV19 TGTGCCAGCCTGGACAGGGGAGGAATCAGGTACACCTTC CASLDRGGIRYTF
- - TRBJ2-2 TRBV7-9 TGTGCCAGCAGCTTAGATCTCGGGGTTTTGCGGACCGGGGAGCTGTTTTTT CASSLDLGVLRTGELFF
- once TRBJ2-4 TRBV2 TGTGCCAGTAGCTTTTGGGAGTCCCAAAACATTCAGTACTTC CASSFWESQNIQYF
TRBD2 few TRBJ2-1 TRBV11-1 TGTGCCAGCAGCCGGCCGGGACTAGCGGCCATCAATGAGCAGTTCTTC CASSRPGLAAINEQFF
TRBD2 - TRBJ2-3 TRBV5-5 TGTGCCAGCACCTCCCGGCCCGGCGGGGGGAGCACAGATACGCAGTATTTT CASTSRPGGGSTDTQYF
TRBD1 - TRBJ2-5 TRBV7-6 TGTGCCAGCAGCCGTAGGGGGCTGCGGCAAGAGACCCAGTACTTC CASSRRGLRQETQYF
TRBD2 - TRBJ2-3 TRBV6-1 TGTGCCAGCAGTGAACGCGGCGGGAGGACCACAGATACGCAGTATTTT CASSERGGRTTDTQYF
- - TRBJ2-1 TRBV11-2 TGTGCCAGCAGCCCCCCGCAGGGGGGATACAATGAGCAGTTCTTC CASSPPQGGYNEQFF
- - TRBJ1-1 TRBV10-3 TGTGCCATCAGCGAAACAGGGTTCACTGAAGCTTTCTTT CAISETGFTEAFF
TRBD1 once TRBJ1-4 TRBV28 TGTGCCAGCAGTTCACCGCCGGGACAGGCTAATGAAAAACTGTTTTTT CASSSPPGQANEKLFF
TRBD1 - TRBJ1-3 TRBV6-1 TGTGCCAGCAGTGAAATCTGGACAGGGACTGCTGGAAACACCATATATTTT CASSEIWTGTAGNTIYF
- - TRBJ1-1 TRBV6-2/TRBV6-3 TGTGCCAGCAGCTCCGGACAAGTGAACACTGAAGCTTTCTTT CASSSGQVNTEAFF